One T cell receptor (beta chain) is described in this entry. What this receptor recognizes is not known. Base qualities are not at hand, and no much larger clone is one base apart. TCRbeta CDR3 regions were amplified from genomic DNA using the immunoSEQ Assay, a bias-controlled multiplex PCR. Turning to the authors' computational methods: Within the assay, amplification of reference gene primers was used to estimate how many nucleated cells each sample contained. Sequence reads were collapsed and filtered to measure the absolute abundance of every unique TCRbeta CDR3 rearrangement. For each sample, productive Simpson clonality was calculated as the square root of Simpson's diversity index across productive rearrangements. The immuneACCESS repertoire file appears here via TCRdb, limited to in-frame rearrangements. These files lack a portion of the clones; in checked studies, under half of the deficit traces to unresolved V genes, and the cause of the others is not known. V and J calls and clone size follow that table, whereas D and trimming were derived from the DNA. This sample has 200,000 to 250,000 clones in its table, and around 87% of those were observed once. Jointly, the top ten make up more than 6.5% of the sample.

This sample is drawn from a study of blood T cell repertoires in COVID-19 (TCRdb year 2020). For context, the study as a whole: Samples covering the acute and convalescent phases of COVID-19 were provided by collaborators in the United States, Italy and Spain. The material from the prospective study consisted of cDNA or gDNA derived from T cells, B-cell-depleted T cells, or PBMCs. Deeply sampled blood TCRbeta repertoires from subjects exposed to, actively infected with, or recovered from COVID-19 were included in the dataset. The repertoires were made available in a free public database intended to serve as a resource for research on the immune response to SARS-CoV-2. The samples were drawn from the first 160 participants of the ongoing ImmuneRACE study and from roughly 1,300 subjects provided by 6 global collaborators. Sample metadata almost always included a de-identified subject ID, COVID-19 status, age in years and sex. Where HLA class I and class II types were available, the types were taken from metadata supplied by the sample provider, not from assay-based typing.

Collaborating institutions collected whole blood in K2EDTA tubes following their own protocols. Collaborator samples were shipped for TCRbeta analysis as frozen whole blood, isolated PBMCs, or DNA extracted from either sample type. The paper as a whole reports these results and caveats: Clinical and demographic metadata were provided uncurated, with the amount varying by source and participant.

The germline V gene yields MNHEY for CDR1 and SVGAGI for CDR2. The CDR3 runs 13 residues from the cysteine to the phenylalanine. The only DNA kept is the CDR3, 39 bases in frame from the first base. Compared with germline, V lacks 6 bases and J lacks 8 bases; bases without a gene match: 7. This TCR was sampled from a woman aged 70-85 years with active or convalescent COVID-19. Material: peripheral blood. The chain links TRBV6-5 with TRBJ2-1; TRBD2 agrees with 7 junctional bases. The DNA sequence is as follows: TGTGCCAGCAGGAGAGCGGGGAAAGATGAGCAGTTCTTC. It translates to CASRRAGKDEQFF.